The rows below give T cell receptor beta chains drawn from one sample of a study of human versus mouse CDR3 diversity and MHC coevolution. Clones were read by immunoSEQ multiplex PCR, and TCRdb kept only the in-frame ones, dropping some. This sample carries tens of thousands of clones, 80% to 95% of them seen once, and the ten largest clones take approximately 1.4%. Sequencing was done on a sample of naive CD4+ T cells from blood. All receptors derive from a person between 25 and 75 years old in good health. The CDR3 runs from the conserved cysteine through the conserved F or W. Fields, in order: V gene, J gene, D gene, CDR3 protein, CDR3 DNA. A D gene is named only where the DNA matches it firmly.

V: TRBV18; J: TRBJ2-1; D: .; CDR3: CASSPGGGDEQFF; DNA: TGTGCCAGCTCACCTGGGGGAGGCGATGAGCAGTTCTTC
V: TRBV7-8; J: TRBJ2-1; D: TRBD2; CDR3: CASSLGGTSGIQSEQFF; DNA: TGTGCCAGCAGCTTAGGGGGGACTAGCGGGATCCAATCGGAGCAGTTCTTC
V: TRBV7-3; J: TRBJ2-2; D: .; CDR3: CASSLSLTGELFF; DNA: TGTGCCAGCAGCTTAAGTCTCACCGGGGAGCTGTTTTTT
V: TRBV10-3; J: TRBJ2-7; D: TRBD2; CDR3: CAIRQTSGGIYEQYF; DNA: TGTGCCATCAGGCAAACTAGCGGGGGGATCTACGAGCAGTACTTC
V: TRBV5-1; J: TRBJ2-5; D: TRBD1; CDR3: CASSSGQGAVETQYF; DNA: TGCGCCAGCAGCTCGGGACAGGGGGCCGTGGAGACCCAGTACTTC
V: TRBV5-1; J: TRBJ2-5; D: TRBD1; CDR3: CASATGVNQETQYF; DNA: TGCGCCAGCGCGACAGGGGTAAACCAAGAGACCCAGTACTTC
V: TRBV7-7; J: TRBJ2-7; D: TRBD2; CDR3: CASSLGGSDEQYF; DNA: TGTGCTAGCAGCTTGGGGGGGTCGGACGAGCAGTACTTC
V: TRBV28; J: TRBJ1-5; D: .; CDR3: CASFKLRSNQPQHF; DNA: TGTGCCAGCTTCAAGTTACGGAGCAATCAGCCCCAGCATTTT
V: TRBV6-5; J: TRBJ1-2; D: .; CDR3: CASSYSGGGYGYTF; DNA: TGTGCCAGCAGTTACTCGGGAGGGGGGTATGGCTACACCTTC
V: TRBV18; J: TRBJ1-1; D: .; CDR3: CASSPKVGAEAFF; DNA: TGTGCCAGCTCACCGAAGGTAGGGGCTGAAGCTTTCTTT